Presented here are 32 T cell receptor beta chains from one specimen sequenced in a study of T cells after yellow fever vaccination. TCRdb called the 5' RACE reads again in MiXCR, with one record for every CDR3 protein. The sample holds about 210,000 distinct CDR3 sequences, more than 6.5% seen once. Material: CD4+ T cells sorted from PBMCs, obtained on the day of the yellow fever booster vaccination. These receptors came from a man aged 25 to 45 who received the YFV17D yellow fever vaccine.

The rearrangement uses TRBV7-8 and TRBJ1-4; D unresolved. Trimming took off 4 bases at V and 3 bases at J, with 12 bases between the two ends. There are 15 residues in the CDR3. Per the germline V gene, CDR1 is SGHVS and CDR2 is FQNEAQ. The CDR3 nucleotides are TGTGCCAGCAGCTCCCACCATGAGCCTAATGAAAAACTGTTTTTT. As protein: CASSSHHEPNEKLFF. The variable domain in full, with the rest retrieved from reference TRBV7-8 and TRBJ1-4, is GAGVSQSPRYKVAKRGQDVALRCDPISGHVSLFWYQQALGQGPEFLTYFQNEAQLDKSGLPSDRFFAERPEGSVSTLKIQRTQQEDSAVYLCASSSHHEPNEKLFFGSGTQLSVL.

This clonotype was seen ten or more times. The rearrangement joins TRBV14 to TRBJ2-4, with unresolved D. Germline loops: CDR1 SGHDN, CDR2 FVKESK. V lost 3 bases and J 2 bases, leaving 14 bases between the germline ends. There are 16 residues in the CDR3. The CDR3 here is CASSQTGHMSKNIQYF. CDR3 sequence (DNA): TGTGCCAGCAGCCAGACGGGCCACATGTCCAAAAACATTCAGTACTTC.

This rearrangement joins TRBV28 to TRBJ2-3; D might be TRBD1 (5 bases). The CDR3 loop spans 13 amino acids. The V gene's germline CDR1 is MDHEN and CDR2 SYDVKM. The germline V and J ends were trimmed by 1 base and 8 bases, with 10 bases remaining between them. DNA for the CDR3: TGTGCCAGCAGTTTATTAGGGGCTGGTACGCAGTATTTT. It yields the protein CASSLLGAGTQYF.

Ten or more counts support this clonotype. In nucleotides, the CDR3 is TGTGCCAGCAGCTTACTTAGCGGGAGTGGGGGAGAGACCCAGTACTTC. This codes for CASSLLSGSGGETQYF. The chain recombines TRBV7-2 with TRBJ2-5, with 9 bases aligning to TRBD2. This CDR3 is built from 16 residues. CDR1 and CDR2 (germline): SGHTA, FQGNSA. J lost 4 bases, V lost 2 bases, and 8 bases had no gene match.

This clonotype came up a few times. V usage is TRBV29-1 and J usage is TRBJ1-2, with D tentatively TRBD1 (5 bases). V lost 3 bases, J lost 6 bases, and 17 bases lay in between. Per germline, CDR1 SQVTM and CDR2 ANQGSEA. The CDR3 is 14 amino acids. CDR3 amino acids: CSVDRAGQRDGYTF. CDR3 bases: TGCAGCGTTGATAGGGCAGGGCAGAGGGATGGCTACACCTTC.

This clonotype occurred many times. The V and J genes are TRBV20-1 and TRBJ1-3; D may be TRBD1 (5 bases). Trimming took 6 bases from V and 0 from J, leaving 12 bases between them. The CDR3 sequence is 14 residues long. The V gene's germline CDR1 is DFQATT and CDR2 SNEGSKA (reference sequence). The CDR3 region has the DNA TGCAGTGCGCCCGACAGAACCTCTGGAAACACCATATATTTT. It yields the protein CSAPDRTSGNTIYF.

In this sample, this clonotype turned up many times. The chain employs TRBV27 and TRBJ2-3; 14 nucleotides agree with TRBD2. CDR1 is MNHEY and CDR2 is SMNVEV in the germline V gene (reference sequence). J lost 2 bases, V lost 8 bases, and 6 bases had no gene match. CDR3 length: 16 residues. The CDR3 region is CASGTSGSGFTDTQYF. CDR3 bases: TGTGCCAGCGGGACTAGCGGGAGCGGTTTCACAGATACGCAGTATTTT.

This clonotype was seen at least ten times. The chain is built from TRBV29-1 and TRBJ2-1; D assignment may be TRBD1 or TRBD2 (6 bases each). The length of the CDR3 is 12 residues. Germline V gene sequence: CDR1 SQVTM, CDR2 ANQGSEA. The V gene lost 6 bases and the J gene lost 12 bases, with 18 bases spanning the gap. The CDR3 loop is CSVGAGSRWQFF. DNA of the CDR3: TGCAGCGTGGGGGCGGGGAGTAGGTGGCAGTTCTTC.

The J gene is TRBJ1-1, the V gene TRBV4-2, with D perhaps matching TRBD1 (6 bases). V lost 6 bases, J lost 3 bases, and 11 bases lay in between. The CDR3 is 13 amino acids. From germline, CDR1 is LGHNA and CDR2 YNFKEQ. The DNA of the CDR3 is TGTGCCAGCAGGTGGGACACCGACACTGAAGCTTTCTTT. Amino acids: CASRWDTDTEAFF.

This sequence joins TRBV11-2 and TRBJ2-1, with D tentatively TRBD1 (5 bases). The CDR3 is 18 residues long. With 0 bases removed from V and 1 base from J, the gap between germline ends came to 16 bases. Per germline, CDR1 SGHAT and CDR2 FQNNGV. The CDR3 reads CASSLENLGRHSYNEQFF. The CDR3 bases are TGTGCCAGCAGCTTAGAAAATCTGGGGCGCCATTCCTACAATGAGCAGTTCTTC.

This clonotype was seen a few times. The chain links TRBV5-4 to TRBJ2-2; D is ambiguous. The CDR3 is made up of 14 amino acids. From germline, CDR1 is SGHNT and CDR2 YYREEE (reference sequence). Trimming left V 4 bases short and J 0 bases short, with 7 bases between. The CDR3 region has the DNA TGTGCCAGCAGCCTTGACACGAACACCGGGGAGCTGTTTTTT. Translating gives CASSLDTNTGELFF.

The sample holds many counts of this clonotype. V usage is TRBV18 and J usage is TRBJ2-3; 9 bases are a match to TRBD2. J was trimmed by 0 bases and V by 3 bases; bases with no gene match: 1. The CDR3 runs 15 residues. CDR1 and CDR2 from the germline V gene are KGHSH and LQKENI. This chain's CDR3 is CASSPSGGSTDTQYF. The DNA of the CDR3 is TGTGCCAGCTCACCTAGCGGGGGTAGCACAGATACGCAGTATTTT.

This clonotype was recorded many times. This chain joins TRBV3-1 and TRBJ2-7, with D hard to call. Trimming shortened V by 4 bases and J by 2 bases, and 15 bases separated the two germline ends. The CDR3 loop spans 15 amino acids. Germline assignment: CDR1 LGHDT and CDR2 YNNKEL (reference sequence). The CDR3 loop reads CASSLGEELTYEQYF. As DNA, the CDR3 is TGTGCCAGCAGCCTGGGTGAGGAGCTGACCTACGAGCAGTACTTC.

Points on this clonotype: This may be a read error: a much more frequent sequence differs by one nucleotide. This chain connects TRBV5-4 to TRBJ2-7; 13 positions match TRBD2. Per the germline V gene, CDR1 is SGHNT and CDR2 is YYREEE (reference sequence). CDR3 length: 15 residues. This CDR3 reads CVSSFGLAGAGEQYF. The CDR3 DNA sequence: TGTGTCAGCAGCTTTGGACTAGCGGGAGCGGGCGAGCAGTACTTC.

This clonotype was seen a few times. The rearrangement links TRBV20-1 to TRBJ2-1, with 11 nucleotides matching TRBD2. The ends lost 6 bases at V and 5 bases at J; junction bases unmatched: 9. CDR1 and CDR2 (germline): DFQATT, SNEGSKA (reference sequence). This CDR3 spans 15 amino acids. The CDR3 DNA is TGCAGTGCGGGACTAGCGGAACTATTCAACAATGAGCAGTTCTTC. Protein product: CSAGLAELFNNEQFF.

This clonotype was detected many times. The chain recombines TRBV9 with TRBJ2-2; D is ambiguous. The length of the CDR3 is 15 residues. Germline V gene data show CDR1 as SGDLS and CDR2 as YYNGEE. Trimming took 1 base from V and 6 from J, leaving 13 bases between them. CDR3 DNA: TGTGCCAGCAGCGTAAGCCCCGATGGACCCGGGGAGCTGTTTTTT. Encoded protein: CASSVSPDGPGELFF.

For this clonotype: No conserved phenylalanine or tryptophan is present at the end of the CDR3, so a read error is the likely explanation. Because the CDR3's place on the DNA is in doubt, the DNA is left out and the CDR3 is given as listed by TCRdb. CDR3 amino acids: CASSQELA. The J gene is TRBJ1-2, the V gene TRBV14. 8 amino acids form the CDR3, both terminal residues included. Per germline, CDR1 SGHDN and CDR2 FVKESK.

This clonotype was detected many times. The chain has TRBV5-1 and TRBJ2-1; unclear D gene. Trimming cost V 4 bases and J 8 bases, with 7 bases left between them. From germline, CDR1 is SGHRS and CDR2 YFSETQ. The length of the CDR3 is 11 residues. CDR3 in DNA: TGCGCCAGCAGCGGGGATCATGAGCAGTTCTTC. Translated: CASSGDHEQFF.

The rearrangement links TRBV6-5 to TRBJ2-7; D may be TRBD2 (5 bases). The germline V and J ends were trimmed by 0 bases and 2 bases, with 8 bases remaining between them. Germline CDR1 MNHEY, CDR2 SVGAGI. This CDR3 comprises 14 residues. CDR3 loop: CASSYSAEAYEQYF. DNA of the CDR3: TGTGCCAGCAGTTACTCCGCGGAGGCCTACGAGCAGTACTTC.

This clonotype was counted at least ten times. The chain carries TRBV7-2 and TRBJ2-1, with D uncertain. Germline-derived CDR1 and CDR2 are SGHTA and FQGNSA. V lost 0 bases to trimming and J lost 9 bases, with 9 bases between them. The CDR3 covers 13 residues. CDR3: CASSLAERAEQFF. The CDR3 DNA sequence: TGTGCCAGCAGCTTAGCCGAAAGGGCTGAGCAGTTCTTC.

This clonotype was seen many times. V usage is TRBV7-9 and J usage is TRBJ2-5; weak D call: TRBD1 (5 bases). CDR1 and CDR2 (germline): SEHNR, FQNEAQ (reference sequence). V lost 7 bases and J lost 5, with 5 bases in between. This CDR3 region has 10 residues. The CDR3: CASKGETQYF. The CDR3 coding sequence is TGTGCCAGCAAGGGGGAGACCCAGTACTTC.

The sample holds a few counts of this clonotype. The chain joins TRBV3-1 to TRBJ1-1, with unresolved D. V gave up 4 bases and J gave up 1 base, with 7 bases separating them. Per the germline V gene, CDR1 is LGHDT and CDR2 is YNNKEL (reference sequence). The CDR3 totals 13 residues. CDR3 in DNA: TGTGCCAGCAGCCCAAGGGAGAACACTGAAGCTTTCTTT. It yields the protein CASSPRENTEAFF. Filled out from reference TRBV3-1 and TRBJ1-1, the complete variable domain reads DTAVSQTPKYLVTQMGNDKSIKCEQNLGHDTMYWYKQDSKKFLKIMFSYNNKELIINETVPNRFSPKSPDKAHLNLHINSLELGDSAVYFCASSPRENTEAFFGQGTRLTVV.

Concerning this clonotype: This may come from a read error, since a much larger clone is one base off. The genes are TRBV29-1 and TRBJ2-3; tentatively, D is TRBD1 (6 bases). CDR3 length equals 15 residues. The V gene lost 1 base and the J gene lost 2 bases, with 13 bases spanning the gap. Germline CDR1 and CDR2: SQVTM and ANQGSEA. CDR3 loop: CSVEGGQRTTDTQYF. As DNA, the CDR3 is TGCAGCGTTGAAGGTGGACAGAGGACCACAGATACGCAGTATTTT.

This clonotype was seen at least ten times. Because the CDR3 is missing its conserved closing phenylalanine or tryptophan, this is likely a read error. The limits of the CDR3 on the DNA are not certain, so only TCRdb's listed CDR3 is given. This chain uses TRBV20-1 with TRBJ1-2; the tabulated D call, TRBD1, remains unverified against the DNA. Germline values: CDR1 DFQATT, CDR2 SNEGSKA (reference sequence). The CDR3 is 12 amino acids in total, end residues counted. The CDR3 sequence: CSARDGQGNIPV.

This clonotype was detected a few times. This chain uses TRBV12-3 or TRBV12-4 with TRBJ2-7, with TRBD1 matching over 10 bases. The CDR3 runs to 14 residues. V shed 6 bases and J 2 bases; nucleotides not matched to a gene: 4. DNA of the CDR3: TGTGCCAGCAGGCCGACAGGGGGCACCTACGAGCAGTACTTC. This encodes CASRPTGGTYEQYF.

This clonotype showed up just a few times. The chain carries TRBV5-5 and TRBJ1-3; no clear D gene. V was clipped by 0 bases and J by 0 bases, with 10 bases between them. The CDR3 is 16 amino acids. Germline V gene sequence: CDR1 SGHKS, CDR2 YYEKEE (reference sequence). CDR3: CASSLVGSGSGNTIYF. CDR3 DNA: TGTGCCAGCAGCTTGGTCGGGTCAGGCTCTGGAAACACCATATATTTT. Using reference TRBV5-5 and TRBJ1-3 for the parts outside the CDR3, the full variable domain is DAGVTQSPTHLIKTRGQQVTLRCSPISGHKSVSWYQQVLGQGPQFIFQYYEKEERGRGNFPDRFSARQFPNYSSELNVNALLLGDSALYLCASSLVGSGSGNTIYFGEGSWLTVV.

The V and J genes are TRBV4-3 and TRBJ2-2; 10 bases fit TRBD2. The germline V gene encodes CDR1 LGHNA and CDR2 YSLEER. This CDR3 has 15 residues. The J segment lost 6 bases and the V segment lost 4 bases, leaving 5 bases of the junction unmatched. CDR3 DNA: TGCGCCAGCAGCCCGACTAGCGGGTCGCCCGGGGAGCTGTTTTTT. Its protein is CASSPTSGSPGELFF.

This clonotype was picked up many times. The chain combines TRBV3-1 with TRBJ2-7; D gene unclear. The V gene lost 4 bases and the J gene lost 6 bases, with 10 bases spanning the gap. CDR1 LGHDT and CDR2 YNNKEL come from the germline V gene (reference sequence). This CDR3 has 12 amino acids. The CDR3 coding sequence is TGTGCCAGCAGCCCTACACCAGTCGAGCAGTACTTC. Protein product: CASSPTPVEQYF.

The V gene is TRBV5-1, the J gene TRBJ2-3, with 8 bases that match TRBD2. The CDR3 is 17 amino acids. V gave up 0 bases and J gave up 0 bases; unmatched junction bases: 6. CDR1 is SGHRS, CDR2 YFSETQ, per germline. The CDR3 bases are TGCGCCAGCAGCTTGGCGGCGGGAGGTTTCAGCACAGATACGCAGTATTTT. Translating gives CASSLAAGGFSTDTQYF.

The rearrangement uses TRBV7-7 and TRBJ2-1; possibly TRBD2 for D (6 bases). This CDR3 has 16 residues. CDR1 is SSHAT, CDR2 FNYEAQ, per germline (reference sequence). Trimming stripped 2 bases from V and 7 bases from J, with 18 bases between. DNA of the CDR3: TGTGCCAGCAGCTTATTGGAGGGAACGACTCTTAATGAGCAGTTCTTC. Translated: CASSLLEGTTLNEQFF. Variable domain in full (rest from reference TRBV7-7 and TRBJ2-1): GAGVSQSPRYKVTKRGQDVTLRCDPISSHATLYWYQQALGQGPEFLTYFNYEAQPDKSGLPSDRFSAERPEGSISTLTIQRTEQRDSAMYRCASSLLEGTTLNEQFFGPGTRLTVL.

This clonotype was seen a few times. This chain connects TRBV4-3 to TRBJ1-6; no clear D gene. The germline V gene has CDR1 LGHNA and CDR2 YSLEER. There are 16 residues in the CDR3. Trimming left V 2 bases short and J 7 bases short, with 15 bases between. The CDR3 spells CASSQSARGRNSPLHF. CDR3 sequence (DNA): TGCGCCAGCAGCCAATCTGCAAGAGGCCGGAATTCACCCCTCCACTTT.

Ten or more counts support this clonotype. The chain is built from TRBV28 and TRBJ1-4; 8 bases map to TRBD1. The V and J ends lost 4 bases and 3 bases, in that order; junction bases with no gene match: 7. Germline V CDR1 and CDR2: MDHEN, SYDVKM. The length of the CDR3 is 16 residues. This CDR3 is CASSSQGAEANEKLFF. The DNA for the CDR3 is TGTGCCAGCAGTTCCCAGGGGGCGGAAGCTAATGAAAAACTGTTTTTT.